These T cell receptor beta chains were read from a single sample in a study of T cell responses to AZD1222 COVID-19 vaccine. Sequenced by immunoSEQ multiplex PCR; TCRdb stores in-frame clones only, minus some. The table records approximately 30,000 clones, 65% to 90% of them present only once. Sequenced here: peripheral blood, sampled on day 0 of AZD1222 vaccination. The origin of the receptors is an adult in good health. CDR3s include the opening cysteine and the closing phenylalanine or tryptophan. A D gene is named only where the DNA matches it firmly. Expanded clones get a size class; other rows say once, few or many, or leave the size out.

v_gene	d_gene	len	abundance	j_gene	CDR3nt	CDR3aa
TRBV13	TRBD1	18	-	TRBJ2-7	TGTGCCAGCAGCTTAGGCCGAGGGACAGCTCTCGCTGGGTACGAGCAGTACTTC	CASSLGRGTALAGYEQYF
TRBV19	TRBD1	14	-	TRBJ1-4	TGTGCCAGTAGACCGGGACAGGGACATGAAAAACTGTTTTTT	CASRPGQGHEKLFF
TRBV2	-	14	-	TRBJ2-3	TGTGCCAGCCTCGCGGATGATAGCACAGATACGCAGTATTTT	CASLADDSTDTQYF
TRBV7-8	-	15	-	TRBJ2-2	TGTGCCAGCAGCCGAGACGGCAGAAACACCGGGGAGCTGTTTTTT	CASSRDGRNTGELFF
TRBV7-6	TRBD2	16	-	TRBJ2-3	TGTGCCAGCAGCTTTTTAGCGGGAGGGCCGGCAGATACGCAGTATTTT	CASSFLAGGPADTQYF
TRBV19	-	12	-	TRBJ1-1	TGTGCCAGTACCCAGGGGCCGGGAAAAGCTTTCTTT	CASTQGPGKAFF
TRBV11-2	TRBD1	15	-	TRBJ1-6	TGTGCCAGCAGCTCGGACAGGGGAGTCGCTTCACCCCTCCACTTT	CASSSDRGVASPLHF
TRBV14	-	15	-	TRBJ2-2	TGTGCCAGCAGCTACGGGCGGGGCAACACCGGGGAGCTGTTTTTT	CASSYGRGNTGELFF
TRBV6-2/TRBV6-3	-	13	few	TRBJ1-5	TGTGCCAGCAGTTCAGGGGCATACCAGCCCCAGCATTTT	CASSSGAYQPQHF
TRBV5-1	-	14	-	TRBJ1-2	TGCGCCAGCAGTTTAGACACCCTCGAGGGGGGCTACACCTTC	CASSLDTLEGGYTF
TRBV7-2	-	14	-	TRBJ1-4	TGTGCCAGCAGCTATTCAGGGTCGGGTGAAAAACTGTTTTTT	CASSYSGSGEKLFF
TRBV5-1	-	14	once	TRBJ1-2	TGCGCCAGCAGCTTGGTTGGGGGCCCTGAACCCTACACCTTC	CASSLVGGPEPYTF
TRBV5-1	-	16	-	TRBJ2-3	TGCGCCAGCAGCTTGGGAGCGGGCAATACCCCAGATACGCAGTATTTT	CASSLGAGNTPDTQYF
TRBV6-6	-	15	-	TRBJ1-2	TGTGCCAGCAGTTACTCCGGGGCCGGGTCCGCTGGCTACACCTTC	CASSYSGAGSAGYTF
TRBV30	TRBD1	13	-	TRBJ1-2	TGTGCCTGGAGCGACCAGGGGGGAGGGGGCTACACCTTC	CAWSDQGGGGYTF
TRBV6-5	TRBD1	15	-	TRBJ2-1	TGTGCCAGCAGTTCCACAACACAGGGGCACAATGAGCAGTTCTTC	CASSSTTQGHNEQFF
TRBV2	TRBD1	18	-	TRBJ2-4	TGTGCCAGCAGCACCGGGACAGGGGGCATCGGGTCCAAAAACATTCAGTACTTC	CASSTGTGGIGSKNIQYF
TRBV5-1	-	16	-	TRBJ2-2	TGCGCCAGCAGCTTGAGGTCGGTCTCGAACACCGGGGAGCTGTTTTTT	CASSLRSVSNTGELFF
TRBV19	TRBD1	13	once	TRBJ1-2	TGTGCCAGTGGGGACAGGCAGCCCTATGGCTACACCTTC	CASGDRQPYGYTF
TRBV30	-	11	-	TRBJ1-3	TGTGCCCGAGGCTCTGGAAACACCATATATTTT	CARGSGNTIYF
TRBV7-2	TRBD1	15	-	TRBJ1-2	TGTGCCAGCAGCTTAGGTACAGGGGTCCTCTATGGCTACACCTTC	CASSLGTGVLYGYTF
TRBV15	-	16	-	TRBJ1-2	TGTGCCACCAGCAGACCTGCGGGCCTTTTTAACTATGGCTACACCTTC	CATSRPAGLFNYGYTF
TRBV10-3	-	15	-	TRBJ1-6	TGTGCCATCAGTGAAAGAAGCTCCTATAATTCACCCCTCCACTTT	CAISERSSYNSPLHF
TRBV2	-	13	-	TRBJ1-3	TGTGCCAGCAGCGCCCTTGGGGGAAACACCATATATTTT	CASSALGGNTIYF
TRBV6-4	TRBD1	13	-	TRBJ2-1	TGTGCCAGCAAGGCGGGACAGGGGGGTGAGCAGTTCTTC	CASKAGQGGEQFF
TRBV7-8	TRBD2	16	-	TRBJ2-1	TGTGCCAGCACCTTTGGCTGGGGGGGAGTCTACAATGAGCAGTTCTTC	CASTFGWGGVYNEQFF
TRBV11-2	-	14	-	TRBJ1-2	TGTGCCAGCAGCTTATCCCGCGGATACTATGGCTACACCTTC	CASSLSRGYYGYTF
TRBV19	TRBD2	13	once	TRBJ2-1	TGTGCCACCCAGCTAGCGGGTGGGAGTGAGCAGTTCTTC	CATQLAGGSEQFF
TRBV5-1	-	12	-	TRBJ2-7	TGCGCCAGCAGCTTGTGGGGAACCGAGCAGTACTTC	CASSLWGTEQYF
TRBV12-3/TRBV12-4	-	13	-	TRBJ1-2	TGTGCCAGCAGTCCGGACGGAAACTATGGCTACACCTTC	CASSPDGNYGYTF
TRBV19	-	16	-	TRBJ1-1	TGTGCCAGTAGTACCCATAGCGGACAGATGAACACTGAAGCTTTCTTT	CASSTHSGQMNTEAFF
TRBV6-1	-	15	-	TRBJ2-7	TGTGCCAGCAGTGAAGTGGGACGGTTTACTTACGAGCAGTACTTC	CASSEVGRFTYEQYF
TRBV9	-	14	-	TRBJ2-7	TGTGCCAGCAGCGCCCGAGGGGACTCCTACGAGCAGTACTTC	CASSARGDSYEQYF
TRBV6-5	TRBD2	16	-	TRBJ2-7	TGTGCCAGCAGTTTAGGGACTAGCGGAGTCTCCTACGAGCAGTACTTC	CASSLGTSGVSYEQYF
TRBV3-1/TRBV3-2	TRBD2	19	-	TRBJ2-6	TGTGCCAGCAGCCGAAGACTAGCGGGGGGTTCGGGCGGGGCCAACGTCCTGACTTTC	CASSRRLAGGSGGANVLTF
TRBV11-2	-	13	once	TRBJ2-1	TGTGCCAGCAGCTTAGAAGCATTCAATGAGCAGTTCTTC	CASSLEAFNEQFF
TRBV29-1	-	13	-	TRBJ1-1	TGCAGCGCCAAGAGACAGGAGGGAACTGAAGCTTTCTTT	CSAKRQEGTEAFF
TRBV7-2	-	14	-	TRBJ1-3	TGTGCCAGCAGCTTAGTGGACACTCGAAACACCATATATTTT	CASSLVDTRNTIYF
TRBV9	-	15	-	TRBJ2-3	TGTGCCAGCAGCGTAAACCTAGCCAGCACAGATACGCAGTATTTT	CASSVNLASTDTQYF
TRBV28	TRBD1	15	medium-sized	TRBJ2-7	TGTGCCAGCACCCCGGCGACAGGGGGCTACTACGAGCAGTACTTC	CASTPATGGYYEQYF
TRBV6-4	-	13	few	TRBJ2-2	TGTGCCAGCAGTGAGGGGAACACCGGGGAGCTGTTTTTT	CASSEGNTGELFF
TRBV6-4	-	15	-	TRBJ1-5	TGTGCCAGCAGTGTGACTGCAGATAGCAATCAGCCCCAGCATTTT	CASSVTADSNQPQHF
TRBV7-9	-	12	-	TRBJ2-1	TGTGCCAGCAGCCATTCCGGGACTGAGCAGTTCTTC	CASSHSGTEQFF
TRBV7-3	-	16	-	TRBJ2-1	TGTGCCAGCAGTCAAGGCCCGATAGGGGCCTACAATGAGCAGTTCTTC	CASSQGPIGAYNEQFF
TRBV6-5	-	14	-	TRBJ2-7	TGTGCCAGCAGGTCCGCCCGAGGGGCGGACGAGCAGTACTTC	CASRSARGADEQYF
TRBV2	-	16	-	TRBJ1-5	TGTGCCAGCAGTGACGTTTATGAGGGATCAGGACAGCCCCAGCATTTT	CASSDVYEGSGQPQHF
TRBV4-1	TRBD1	13	-	TRBJ1-1	TGCGCCAGCACCGCAGGGGGGGCCTCTGAAGCTTTCTTT	CASTAGGASEAFF
TRBV6-5	-	12	-	TRBJ1-6	TGTGCCAGCAGTTACCCAAATTCACCCCTCCACTTT	CASSYPNSPLHF
TRBV4-2	-	16	-	TRBJ2-7	TGTGCCAGCAGCCAGCATGGGCTCGGGGGCGCCTACGAGCAGTACTTC	CASSQHGLGGAYEQYF
TRBV27	TRBD1	14	-	TRBJ1-1	TGTGCCAGCAGTTTACCGGGACAGGTCACTGAAGCTTTCTTT	CASSLPGQVTEAFF
TRBV5-4	-	13	-	TRBJ2-5	TGTGCCAGCAGCTTCGACGACCAAGAGACCCAGTACTTC	CASSFDDQETQYF
TRBV29-1	TRBD2	11	-	TRBJ2-5	TGCAGCGTTGAAACCGGTCAAGGGAGGGACTTC	CSVETGQGRDF
TRBV5-1	TRBD1	15	-	TRBJ1-1	TGCGCCAGCAGCCCCCCCCGACAGGGGGGCACTGAAGCTTTCTTT	CASSPPRQGGTEAFF